These T cell receptor beta chains were read from a single sample in a study of T cell responses to AZD1222 COVID-19 vaccine. Assay: immunoSEQ multiplex PCR; the TCRdb copy retains only in-frame clones and omits some. The sample records about 140,000 clones, approximately 90% being singletons. The sample in question was peripheral blood, obtained on day 0 of AZD1222 vaccination. These receptors originate from an adult in good health. Both conserved end residues are part of each CDR3. A D gene is named only where the DNA matches it firmly. Clone size, where shown, is once, few, many, or a class for clones that have expanded.

>once|TRBV5-6|NA|TRBJ1-5
CASSLGPGTGNYDPQHF
TGTGCCAGCAGCTTGGGTCCCGGGACGGGGAACTATGACCCCCAGCATTTT
>NA|TRBV3-1/TRBV3-2|NA|TRBJ2-3
CASSQSLAENTQYF
TGTGCCAGCAGCCAAAGCCTTGCGGAAAATACGCAGTATTTT
>once|TRBV24-1|NA|TRBJ1-1
CATSGASTEAFF
TGTGCCACCAGTGGGGCCTCGACTGAAGCTTTCTTT
>few|TRBV5-4|TRBD1|TRBJ1-3
CASSPRQGAGGNTIYF
TGTGCCAGCAGCCCGCGACAGGGGGCGGGAGGAAACACCATATATTTT
>NA|TRBV30|NA|TRBJ1-6
CAWSPRAGANSPLHF
TGTGCCTGGAGTCCCCGTGCGGGCGCGAATTCACCCCTCCACTTT
>NA|TRBV15|NA|TRBJ1-1
CATSRGSNTEAFF
TGTGCCACCAGCAGGGGCTCGAACACTGAAGCTTTCTTT
>few|TRBV12-5|NA|TRBJ2-1
CASGVMYEQFF
TGTGCTAGTGGGGTGATGTATGAGCAGTTCTTC
>NA|TRBV3-1/TRBV3-2|TRBD2|TRBJ2-7
CASTDPRSGRGEQYF
TGTGCCAGCACCGACCCCCGTAGCGGGAGGGGGGAGCAGTACTTC
>NA|TRBV4-1|NA|TRBJ2-5
CASSQGPGLHQETQYF
TGCGCCAGCAGCCAAGGTCCCGGACTGCACCAAGAGACCCAGTACTTC
>NA|TRBV5-1|NA|TRBJ2-3
CASSLEIPTDTQYF
TGCGCCAGCAGCTTGGAGATACCCACAGATACGCAGTATTTT
>NA|TRBV6-2/TRBV6-3|TRBD1|TRBJ1-1
CASSITGGSEAFF
TGTGCCAGCAGTATAACAGGGGGCTCTGAAGCTTTCTTT
>NA|TRBV28|NA|TRBJ1-5
CASSLSPLRQGFHQPQHF
TGTGCCAGCAGTTTATCACCGCTCAGGCAGGGGTTCCATCAGCCCCAGCATTTT
>NA|TRBV28|TRBD2|TRBJ2-1
CASSLEGGAGASYNEQFF
TGTGCCAGCAGTTTAGAAGGGGGAGCGGGAGCCAGCTACAATGAGCAGTTCTTC
>NA|TRBV6-5|NA|TRBJ1-3
CASSYSDIPPGNTIYF
TGTGCCAGCAGTTACTCGGACATCCCGCCAGGAAACACCATATATTTT
>few|TRBV18|TRBD2|TRBJ2-1
CASSPTSGGAWEQFF
TGTGCCAGCTCACCGACTAGCGGGGGGGCTTGGGAGCAGTTCTTC
>NA|TRBV7-9|TRBD2|TRBJ2-3
CASSLEAGVTQYF
TGTGCCAGCAGCTTAGAAGCGGGGGTTACGCAGTATTTT
>once|TRBV4-2|NA|TRBJ1-1
CASSLGGASNTEAFF
TGTGCCAGCAGCCTGGGAGGGGCTAGTAACACTGAAGCTTTCTTT
>NA|TRBV7-6|NA|TRBJ2-3
CASSPTTQDSAGTQYF
TGTGCCAGCAGCCCAACTACCCAGGACAGTGCAGGGACGCAGTATTTT
>NA|TRBV18|TRBD2|TRBJ2-3
CASSPLAGATDTQYF
TGTGCCAGCTCACCGCTAGCGGGAGCAACAGATACGCAGTATTTT
>once|TRBV6-2/TRBV6-3|TRBD1|TRBJ2-5
CASSLGQPEETQYF
TGTGCCAGCAGTCTGGGACAGCCCGAAGAGACCCAGTACTTC
>once|TRBV23-1|TRBD1|TRBJ1-5
CASSPGQERPSGQPQHF
TGCGCCAGCAGTCCTGGACAGGAGCGGCCGTCGGGTCAGCCCCAGCATTTT
>NA|TRBV29-1|NA|TRBJ2-7
CSVEVPRTGRDYEQYF
TGCAGCGTTGAAGTTCCCCGGACTGGAAGGGACTACGAGCAGTACTTC
>NA|TRBV30|NA|TRBJ1-2
CAWSVGGKYDGYTF
TGTGCCTGGAGTGTTGGGGGGAAGTATGACGGCTACACCTTC
>NA|TRBV6-4|NA|TRBJ1-1
CASSAEGRGTEAFF
TGTGCCAGCAGTGCGGAGGGGCGGGGCACTGAAGCTTTCTTT
>NA|TRBV25-1|NA|TRBJ2-7
CASGDLYEQYF
TGTGCCAGCGGGGACCTTTACGAGCAGTACTTC
>NA|TRBV20-1|TRBD2|TRBJ2-5
CSASILAGGQETQYF
TGCAGTGCTAGTATCCTGGCGGGGGGGCAAGAGACCCAGTACTTC
>NA|TRBV2|NA|TRBJ1-2
CASRGDISGYTF
TGTGCCAGCAGGGGGGACATCTCTGGCTACACCTTC
>NA|TRBV29-1|NA|TRBJ1-1
CSVRDPTSNTEAFF
TGCAGCGTCCGGGACCCGACCTCAAACACTGAAGCTTTCTTT
>NA|TRBV6-5|NA|TRBJ2-7
CASSYSGSPEQYF
TGTGCCAGCAGTTACTCAGGCAGCCCCGAGCAGTACTTC
>NA|TRBV3-1/TRBV3-2|TRBD2|TRBJ2-7
CASSSKWASGISYEQYF
TGTGCCAGCAGCTCAAAGTGGGCTAGCGGGATCTCCTACGAGCAGTACTTC
>NA|TRBV18|TRBD2|TRBJ2-3
CASSPKGLAGTVLNTDTQYF
TGTGCCAGCTCACCCAAGGGACTAGCGGGGACCGTTTTAAACACAGATACGCAGTATTTT
>NA|TRBV7-8|TRBD1|TRBJ2-1
CASSSTGAEQFF
TGTGCCAGCAGCTCCACAGGGGCCGAGCAGTTCTTC